These 5 T cell receptor beta chains were sequenced from one sample in a study of shared clonotypes between healthy human individuals. Clones were sequenced by immunoSEQ multiplex PCR, and TCRdb holds only the in-frame ones, with some missing. Of roughly 1,500,000 clones listed, approximately 98% are singletons. The specimen was naive CD4+ T cells sorted from blood. Specified subset: CD45RA+ positively selected. The origin of the receptors is a man younger than 45 in good health.

The CDR3 sequence is CASSDASPMIRKLFF. The CDR3 DNA reads as TGTGCCAGCAGTGACGCCAGCCCTATGATTCGGAAACTGTTTTTT. This chain connects TRBV2 to TRBJ1-4; D is unclear. The germline V and J ends were trimmed by 3 bases and 11 bases, with 19 bases remaining between them. Germline V gene sequence: CDR1 SNHLY, CDR2 FYNNEI. This CDR3 has 15 amino acids.

CDR3 amino acids: CASSPTGTSSYNEQFF. The DNA for the CDR3 is TGCGCCAGCAGCCCTACCGGGACTAGCAGTTACAATGAGCAGTTCTTC. The rearrangement uses TRBV5-1 and TRBJ2-1, with 9 bases identical to TRBD2. Germline CDR1 and CDR2: SGHRS and YFSETQ. V dropped 4 bases and J dropped 4; count of bases not matched to a gene: 9. There are 16 residues in the CDR3. The full variable domain, in which reference TRBV5-1 and TRBJ2-1 provide the parts outside the CDR3, is KAGVTQTPRYLIKTRGQQVTLSCSPISGHRSVSWYQQTPGQGLQFLFEYFSETQRNKGNFPGRFSGRQFSNSRSEMNVSTLELGDSALYLCASSPTGTSSYNEQFFGPGTRLTVL.

V is TRBV7-2 and J is TRBJ2-1; 11 nucleotides match TRBD2. Germline V CDR1 and CDR2: SGHTA, FQGNSA. The CDR3 spans 16 residues. J was trimmed by 4 bases and V by 4 bases; bases with no gene match: 6. Here the CDR3 DNA reads TGTGCCAGCAGCTCCGAGACTAGCGGGGCTTACAATGAGCAGTTCTTC. Translation: CASSSETSGAYNEQFF.

The genes are TRBV4-2 and TRBJ2-3; 9 bases match TRBD2. Per germline, CDR1 LGHNA and CDR2 YNFKEQ. The CDR3 spans 14 residues. The V gene end was trimmed by 6 bases and the J gene end by 3 bases; junction bases not matched to a gene: 4. Written as DNA, the CDR3 is TGTGCCAGCAGTCGGCTAGCGGGAACAGATACGCAGTATTTT. Its protein is CASSRLAGTDTQYF.

The chain is built from TRBV6-5 and TRBJ1-3, with D maybe TRBD1 (5 bases). This CDR3 region has 14 residues. CDR1 is MNHEY and CDR2 is SVGAGI in the germline V gene. The V and J ends lost 8 bases and 4 bases respectively, with 15 bases between them. CDR3 loop: CASSQGVRGNTIYF. CDR3 DNA: TGTGCCAGCTCCCAGGGTGTTCGGGGAAACACCATATATTTT.